This TCR beta chain derives from a study of metastatic and nonmetastatic thyroid tumors. As for the study in general: It was across blood and tumor or nodule tissue from malignant and benign thyroid patients that repertoires were compared.

General study results and limits: Across blood and tumor, TCR beta diversity in malignant thyroid tumors was reportedly significantly higher than in benign nodules.

No patient had received any treatment before thyroid surgery. Details on this clone: Its antigen is as yet unknown.

The V gene's germline CDR1 is GTSNPN and CDR2 SVGIG (reference sequence). Trimming pared 6 bases from V and 6 bases from J, leaving 20 bases between. CDR3 length: 15 amino acids. Source study methods: What underpinned the distant-metastasis classifier for papillary thyroid cancer was the set of CDR3 differences across clinicopathological groups. TCRdb re-clonotyped the PCR reads through MiXCR. Clone size and V and J calls follow TCRdb, not the original study. The sample includes some 4,200 clones, 30% to 35% of them seen just once. The sample consisted of adjacent normal tissue. This TCR came from a female donor with papillary thyroid cancer or a benign thyroid nodule (not recorded which). Some clones in this sample may be carry-over from other donors' samples. This rearrangement joins TRBV30 to TRBJ2-2, with D unclear. CDR3 sequence (DNA): TGTGCCTGCAAAGACCGAAATCAGCACCCCGGGGAGCTGTTTTTT. Translated: CACKDRNQHPGELFF.